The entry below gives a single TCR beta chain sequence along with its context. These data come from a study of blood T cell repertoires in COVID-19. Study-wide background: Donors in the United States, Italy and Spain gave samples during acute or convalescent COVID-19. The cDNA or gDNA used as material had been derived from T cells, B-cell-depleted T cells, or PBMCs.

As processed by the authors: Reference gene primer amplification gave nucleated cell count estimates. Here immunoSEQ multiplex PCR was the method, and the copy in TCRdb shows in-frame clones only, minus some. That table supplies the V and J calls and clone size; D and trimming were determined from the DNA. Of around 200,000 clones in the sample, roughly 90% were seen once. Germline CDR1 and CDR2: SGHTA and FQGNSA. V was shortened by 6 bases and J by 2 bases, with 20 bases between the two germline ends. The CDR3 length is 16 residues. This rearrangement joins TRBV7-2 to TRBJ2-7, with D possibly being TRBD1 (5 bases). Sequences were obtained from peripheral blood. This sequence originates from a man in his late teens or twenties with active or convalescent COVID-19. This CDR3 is CASRKEPSGIPYEQYF. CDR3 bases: TGTGCCAGCAGAAAAGAGCCGTCAGGGATCCCCTACGAGCAGTACTTC.